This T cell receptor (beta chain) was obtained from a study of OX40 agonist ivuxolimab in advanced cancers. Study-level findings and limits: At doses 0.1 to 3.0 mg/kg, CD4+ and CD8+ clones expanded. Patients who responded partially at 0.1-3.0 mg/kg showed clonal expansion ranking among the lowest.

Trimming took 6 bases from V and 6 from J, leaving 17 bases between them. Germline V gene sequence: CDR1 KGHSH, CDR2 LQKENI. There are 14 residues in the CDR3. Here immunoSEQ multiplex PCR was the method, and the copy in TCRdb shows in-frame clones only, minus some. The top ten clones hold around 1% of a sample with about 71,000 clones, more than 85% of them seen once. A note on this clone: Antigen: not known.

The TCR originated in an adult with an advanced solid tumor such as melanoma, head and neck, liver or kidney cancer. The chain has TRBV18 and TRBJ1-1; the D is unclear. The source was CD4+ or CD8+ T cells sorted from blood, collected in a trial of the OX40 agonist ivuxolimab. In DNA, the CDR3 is TGTGCCAGCTCCCGAGACTCAGAAGGCTCTGAAGCTTTCTTT. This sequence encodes CASSRDSEGSEAFF.